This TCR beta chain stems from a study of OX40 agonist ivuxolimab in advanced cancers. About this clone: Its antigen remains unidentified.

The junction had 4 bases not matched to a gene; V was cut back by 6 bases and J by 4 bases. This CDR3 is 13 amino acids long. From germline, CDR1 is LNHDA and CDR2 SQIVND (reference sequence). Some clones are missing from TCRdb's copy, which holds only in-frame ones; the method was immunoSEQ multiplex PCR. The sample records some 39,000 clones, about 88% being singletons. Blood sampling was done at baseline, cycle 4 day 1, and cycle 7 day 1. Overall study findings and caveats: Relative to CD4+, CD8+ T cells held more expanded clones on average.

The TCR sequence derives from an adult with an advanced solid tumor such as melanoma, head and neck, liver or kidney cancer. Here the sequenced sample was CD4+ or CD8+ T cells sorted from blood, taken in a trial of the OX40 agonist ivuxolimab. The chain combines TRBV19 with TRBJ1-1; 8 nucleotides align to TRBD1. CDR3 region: CASRTDRGTEAFF. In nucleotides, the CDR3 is TGTGCCAGTAGAACAGACAGGGGCACTGAAGCTTTCTTT.